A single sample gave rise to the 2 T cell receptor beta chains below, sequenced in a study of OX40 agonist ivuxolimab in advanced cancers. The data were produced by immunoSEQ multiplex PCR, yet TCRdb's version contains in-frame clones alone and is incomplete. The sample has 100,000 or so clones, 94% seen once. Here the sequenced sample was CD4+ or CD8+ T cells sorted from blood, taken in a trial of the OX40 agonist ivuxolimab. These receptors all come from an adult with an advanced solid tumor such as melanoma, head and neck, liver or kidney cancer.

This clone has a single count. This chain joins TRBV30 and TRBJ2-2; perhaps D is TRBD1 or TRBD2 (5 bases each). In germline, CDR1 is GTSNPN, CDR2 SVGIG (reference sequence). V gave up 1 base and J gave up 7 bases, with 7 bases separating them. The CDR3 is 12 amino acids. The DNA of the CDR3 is TGTGCCTGGAGTGGGGGACGCGGGGAGCTGTTTTTT. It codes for CAWSGGRGELFF.

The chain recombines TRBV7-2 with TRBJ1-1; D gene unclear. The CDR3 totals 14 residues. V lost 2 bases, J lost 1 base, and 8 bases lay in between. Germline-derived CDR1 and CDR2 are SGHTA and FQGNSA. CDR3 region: CASSLQIANTEAFF. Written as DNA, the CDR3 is TGTGCCAGCAGCTTACAGATAGCGAACACTGAAGCTTTCTTT. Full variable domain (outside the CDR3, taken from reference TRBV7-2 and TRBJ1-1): GAGVSQSPSNKVTEKGKDVELRCDPISGHTALYWYRQSLGQGLEFLIYFQGNSAPDKSGLPSDRFSAERTGGSVSTLTIQRTQQEDSAVYLCASSLQIANTEAFFGQGTRLTVV.